The 2 T cell receptor beta chains below all came from one sample that was sequenced in a study of T-cell reconstitution after alpha-beta-depleted transplantation in children. During its preparation, the TCRbeta library received unique molecular identifiers. MiXCR, run by TCRdb on the PCR reads, gives a single entry per CDR3 protein. The top ten clones hold about 20% of a sample with under 300,000 distinct CDR3 sequences, 11% of them seen once. Sequenced here: peripheral blood, sampled 180 days after TCRalphabeta/CD19-depleted stem cell transplant. These receptors originate from a male patient aged 2-9 years who had a stem cell transplant for chronic granulomatous disease, so the T cells may come from the graft donor.

This clonotype has ten or more counts. The J gene is TRBJ1-4, the V gene TRBV20-1; D gene ambiguous. Germline CDR1 DFQATT, CDR2 SNEGSKA (reference sequence). This CDR3 contains 15 residues. V lost 1 base and J lost 0, with 9 bases in between. CDR3: CSARAGSTTNEKLFF. The DNA of the CDR3 is TGCAGTGCTAGAGCGGGATCTACAACTAATGAAAAACTGTTTTTT.

Ten or more counts support this clonotype. The gene calls are TRBV7-2 and TRBJ2-1; D possibly corresponds to TRBD1 (6 bases). The CDR3 has 15 residues. Germline loops: CDR1 SGHTA, CDR2 FQGNSA. Between the trimmed V and J ends, which lost 4 bases and 3 bases, there was a span of 13 bases. CDR3 residues: CASSSRLGGYNEQFF. The DNA for the CDR3 is TGTGCCAGCAGCTCCAGATTAGGGGGCTACAATGAGCAGTTCTTC.